The 8 T cell receptor beta chains presented below share a single source sample, sequenced in a study of early T cells in non-severe SARS-CoV-2 infection. TCRdb processed the 5' RACE reads anew with MiXCR; each CDR3 protein has one entry. Here the sample spans approximately 120,000 distinct CDR3 sequences, 14% to 15% being singletons. Source material: whole blood. These receptors all come from an adult who was a healthcare worker with PCR-confirmed SARS-CoV-2 infection or an uninfected control (not recorded which).

This clonotype showed up just a few times. This chain uses TRBV7-3 with TRBJ2-7; D perhaps matches TRBD2 (5 bases). The CDR3 is 13 residues long. V was cut by 3 bases and J by 5 bases, with 11 bases left in between. CDR1 and CDR2 (germline): SGHTA, FQGTGA. CDR3 loop: CASSFFGSDEQYF. The CDR3 nucleotides are TGTGCCAGCAGCTTCTTCGGTAGCGACGAGCAGTACTTC.

The V gene is TRBV2, the J gene TRBJ2-4, with a possible D match to TRBD2 (6 bases). This CDR3 has 18 amino acids. Germline V lookup: CDR1 SNHLY, CDR2 FYNNEI. V was pared by 0 bases and J by 1 base, with 16 bases between. CDR3 nucleotides: TGTGCCAGCAGTGAAGCGCTAGGGAGGCGGAGGGCCAAAAACATTCAGTACTTC. It encodes CASSEALGRRRAKNIQYF.

This clonotype was observed a few times. The chain couples TRBV18 to TRBJ2-3; perhaps TRBD1 as D (6 bases). Germline-derived CDR1 and CDR2 are KGHSH and LQKENI. The CDR3 covers 14 residues. Trimming removed 3 bases at V and 3 bases at J, with 10 bases between. The CDR3 loop is CASSPNRDTDTQYF. The CDR3 nucleotides read TGTGCCAGCTCACCGAACAGGGATACAGATACGCAGTATTTT.

In its sample, this clonotype was seen many times. This rearrangement joins TRBV12-3 or TRBV12-4 to TRBJ2-3; weak D call: TRBD2 (5 bases). The CDR3 contains 16 residues. Trimming took off 7 bases at V and 4 bases at J, with 21 bases between the two ends. The CDR3 spells CASTPTRGYSPDTQYF. Here the CDR3 DNA reads TGTGCCAGCACCCCCACACGGGGATACTCCCCAGATACGCAGTATTTT.

The V call is TRBV10-3, the J call TRBJ2-3; the match to TRBD1 covers 7 bases. Losses at the gene ends were 6 bases for V and 0 bases for J; bases not matched to a gene: 3. Germline assignment: CDR1 ENHRY and CDR2 SYGVKD. This CDR3 is built from 14 residues. This CDR3 is CAISGTASTDTQYF. CDR3 in DNA: TGTGCCATCAGCGGGACAGCTAGCACAGATACGCAGTATTTT.

The rearrangement uses TRBV6-5 and TRBJ1-1; 11 bases align to TRBD1. The CDR3 runs to 13 residues. V was clipped by 0 bases and J by 11 bases; unmatched bases: 2. The V gene's germline CDR1 is MNHEY and CDR2 SVGAGI. CDR3 DNA sequence: TGTGCCAGCAGTTACTCAGGACAGGGGGCGGCTTTCTTT. Amino acid sequence: CASSYSGQGAAFF.

A few counts support this clonotype. The chain carries TRBV25-1 and TRBJ2-1; 9 nucleotides align to TRBD1. The CDR3 contains 14 residues. V trimming: 5 bases; J trimming: 7 bases; junction bases outside the gene matches: 6. Germline CDR1 and CDR2: MGHDK and SYGVNS. This CDR3 is CASSSRDRANEQFF. The CDR3 DNA follows: TGTGCCAGCAGTTCCCGGGACAGGGCGAATGAGCAGTTCTTC.

The rearrangement uses TRBV12-3 or TRBV12-4 and TRBJ1-1; TRBD1 might be the D (6 bases). The CDR3 totals 14 residues. The ends were cut back, 5 bases at V and 4 bases at J, with 14 bases in the middle. CDR3 residues: CASSITGSSTEAFF. The CDR3 DNA sequence: TGTGCCAGCAGTATTACAGGGTCGAGCACTGAAGCTTTCTTT.